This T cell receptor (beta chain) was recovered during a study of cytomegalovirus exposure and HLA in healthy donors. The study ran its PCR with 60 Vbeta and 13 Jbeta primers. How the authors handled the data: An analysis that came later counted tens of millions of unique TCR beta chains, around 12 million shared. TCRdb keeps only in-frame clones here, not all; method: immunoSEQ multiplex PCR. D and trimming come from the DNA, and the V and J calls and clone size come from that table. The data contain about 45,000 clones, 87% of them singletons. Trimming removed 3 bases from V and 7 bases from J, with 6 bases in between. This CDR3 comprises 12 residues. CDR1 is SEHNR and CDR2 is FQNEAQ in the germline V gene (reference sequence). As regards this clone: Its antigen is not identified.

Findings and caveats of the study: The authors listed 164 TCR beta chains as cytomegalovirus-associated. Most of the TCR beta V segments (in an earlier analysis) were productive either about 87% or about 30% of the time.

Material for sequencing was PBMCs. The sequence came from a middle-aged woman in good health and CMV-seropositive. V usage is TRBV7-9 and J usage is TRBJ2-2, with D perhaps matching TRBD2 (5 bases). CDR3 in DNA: TGTGCCAGCAGCTTGGCGGGCGGGGAGCTGTTTTTT. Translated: CASSLAGGELFF. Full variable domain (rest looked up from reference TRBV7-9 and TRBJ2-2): DTGVSQNPRHKITKRGQNVTFRCDPISEHNRLYWYRQTLGQGPEFLTYFQNEAQLEKSRLLSDRFSAERPKGSFSTLEIQRTEQGDSAMYLCASSLAGGELFFGEGSRLTVL.